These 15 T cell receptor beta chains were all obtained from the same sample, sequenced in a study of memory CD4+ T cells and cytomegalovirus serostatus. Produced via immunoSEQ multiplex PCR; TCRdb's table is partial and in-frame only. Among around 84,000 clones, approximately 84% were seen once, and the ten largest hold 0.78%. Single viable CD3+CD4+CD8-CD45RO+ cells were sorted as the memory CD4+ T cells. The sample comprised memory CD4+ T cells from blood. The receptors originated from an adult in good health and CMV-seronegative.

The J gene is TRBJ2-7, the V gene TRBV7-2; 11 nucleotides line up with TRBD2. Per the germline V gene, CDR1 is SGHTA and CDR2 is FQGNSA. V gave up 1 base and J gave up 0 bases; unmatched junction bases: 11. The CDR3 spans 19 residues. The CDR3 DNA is TGTGCCAGCAGCTTAGGCCCTACTTCTAGCGGGGGGAGCTCCTACGAGCAGTACTTC. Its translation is CASSLGPTSSGGSSYEQYF.

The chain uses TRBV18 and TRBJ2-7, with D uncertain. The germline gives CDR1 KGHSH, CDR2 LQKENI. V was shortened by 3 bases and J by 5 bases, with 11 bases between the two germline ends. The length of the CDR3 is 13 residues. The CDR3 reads CASSPDSGNEQYF. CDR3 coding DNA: TGTGCCAGCTCACCGGATTCTGGGAACGAGCAGTACTTC.

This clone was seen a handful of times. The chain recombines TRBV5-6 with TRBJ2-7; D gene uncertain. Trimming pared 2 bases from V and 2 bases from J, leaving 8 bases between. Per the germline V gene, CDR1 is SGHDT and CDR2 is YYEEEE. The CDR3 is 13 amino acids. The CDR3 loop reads CASSFFTTYEQYF. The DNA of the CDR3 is TGTGCCAGCAGCTTTTTTACTACCTACGAGCAGTACTTC.

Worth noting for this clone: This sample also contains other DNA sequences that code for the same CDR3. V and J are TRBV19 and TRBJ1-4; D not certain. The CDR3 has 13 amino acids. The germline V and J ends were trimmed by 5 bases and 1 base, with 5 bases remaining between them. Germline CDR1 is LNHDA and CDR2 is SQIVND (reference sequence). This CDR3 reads CASSPGTNEKLFF. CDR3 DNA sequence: TGTGCCAGTAGTCCAGGAACTAATGAAAAACTGTTTTTT.

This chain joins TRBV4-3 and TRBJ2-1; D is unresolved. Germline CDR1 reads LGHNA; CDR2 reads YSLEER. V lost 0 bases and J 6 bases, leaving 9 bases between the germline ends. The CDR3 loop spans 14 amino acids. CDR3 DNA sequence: TGCGCCAGCAGCCAAGACCGGAGAAGCAATGAGCAGTTCTTC. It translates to CASSQDRRSNEQFF.

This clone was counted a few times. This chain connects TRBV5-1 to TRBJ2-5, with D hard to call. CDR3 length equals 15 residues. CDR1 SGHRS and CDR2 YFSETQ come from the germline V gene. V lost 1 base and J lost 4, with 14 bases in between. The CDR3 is CASSLRGSATETQYF. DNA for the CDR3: TGCGCCAGCAGCTTGAGAGGATCAGCGACAGAGACCCAGTACTTC.

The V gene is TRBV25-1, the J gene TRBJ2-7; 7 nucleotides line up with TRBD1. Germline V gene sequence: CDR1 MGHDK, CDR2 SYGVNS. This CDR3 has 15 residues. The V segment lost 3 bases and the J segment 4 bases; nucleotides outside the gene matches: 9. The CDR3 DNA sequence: TGTGCCAGCAGTGATGGCACAGGGGATCGGTACGAGCAGTACTTC. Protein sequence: CASSDGTGDRYEQYF.

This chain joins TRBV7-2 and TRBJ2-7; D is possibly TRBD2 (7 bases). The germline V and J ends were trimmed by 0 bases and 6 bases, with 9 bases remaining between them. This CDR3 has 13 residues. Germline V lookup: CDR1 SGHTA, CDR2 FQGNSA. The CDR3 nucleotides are TGTGCCAGCAGCTTAGCGGGGGGGCTCGAGCAGTACTTC. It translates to CASSLAGGLEQYF.

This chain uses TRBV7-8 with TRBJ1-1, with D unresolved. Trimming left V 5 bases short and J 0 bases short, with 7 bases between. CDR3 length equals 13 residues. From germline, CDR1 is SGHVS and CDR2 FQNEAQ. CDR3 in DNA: TGTGCCAGCAGCCCCACGGTGAACACTGAAGCTTTCTTT. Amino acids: CASSPTVNTEAFF.

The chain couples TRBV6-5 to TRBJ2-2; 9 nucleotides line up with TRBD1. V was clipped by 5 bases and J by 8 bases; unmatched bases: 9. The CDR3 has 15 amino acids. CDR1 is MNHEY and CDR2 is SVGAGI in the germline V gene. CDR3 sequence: CASSPGTGSVGELFF. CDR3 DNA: TGTGCCAGCAGTCCCGGGACAGGGAGCGTTGGGGAGCTGTTTTTT.

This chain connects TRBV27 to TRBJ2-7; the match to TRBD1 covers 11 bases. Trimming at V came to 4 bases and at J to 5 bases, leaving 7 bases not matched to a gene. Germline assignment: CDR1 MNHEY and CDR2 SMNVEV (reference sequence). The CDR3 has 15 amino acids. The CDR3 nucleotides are TGTGCCAGCAGTTCTTGGGGGACAGGGGGGAACGAGCAGTACTTC. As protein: CASSSWGTGGNEQYF.

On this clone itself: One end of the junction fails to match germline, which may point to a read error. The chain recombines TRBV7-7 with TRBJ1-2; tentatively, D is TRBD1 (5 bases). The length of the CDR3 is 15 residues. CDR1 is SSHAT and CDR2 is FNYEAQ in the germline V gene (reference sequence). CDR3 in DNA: TGTGCTAGCAGCTTAGATGGGGGAGCGATTAATGGCTACACCTTC. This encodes CASSLDGGAINGYTF.

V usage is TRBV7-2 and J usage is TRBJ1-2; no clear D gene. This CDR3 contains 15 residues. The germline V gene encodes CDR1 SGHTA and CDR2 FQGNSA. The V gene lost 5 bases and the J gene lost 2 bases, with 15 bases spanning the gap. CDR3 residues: CASSVGRSGNYGYTF. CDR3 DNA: TGTGCCAGCAGCGTAGGGCGGTCGGGGAACTATGGCTACACCTTC.

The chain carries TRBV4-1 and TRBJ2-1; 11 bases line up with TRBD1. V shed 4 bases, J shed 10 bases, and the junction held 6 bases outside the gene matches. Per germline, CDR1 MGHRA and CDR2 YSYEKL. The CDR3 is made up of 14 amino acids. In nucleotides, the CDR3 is TGCGCCAGCAGCCCCGGGACAGGGGGTGCGGAGCAGTTCTTC. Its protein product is CASSPGTGGAEQFF.

The CDR3 DNA reads as TGTGCCAGTGGACAGGTTTACTCTGGAAACACCATATATTTT. Translation: CASGQVYSGNTIYF. The V gene is TRBV19, the J gene TRBJ1-3, with 7 bases matching TRBD1. V lost 8 bases and J lost 0; bases outside the gene matches: 4. CDR1 and CDR2 from the germline V gene are LNHDA and SQIVND (reference sequence). The CDR3 runs to 14 residues.